This T cell receptor (beta chain) was recovered during a study of blood T cell repertoires in COVID-19. Study at large: Researchers got acute and convalescent COVID-19 samples from the United States, Italy and Spain. The cDNA or gDNA used as material had been derived from T cells, B-cell-depleted T cells, or PBMCs.

As originally analysed: Cell counts per sample came from amplifying reference gene primers. Libraries were prepared by immunoSEQ multiplex PCR; TCRdb keeps only in-frame clonotypes and omits some of them. That table furnishes V, J and clone size, whereas the DNA furnished D and trimming. The table lists 150,000 to 200,000 clones, 81% of them singletons. Germline loops: CDR1 MNHEY, CDR2 SVGAGI. Trimming cost V 6 bases and J 4 bases; bases outside gene matches: 10. This CDR3 region has 15 residues. The chain links TRBV6-5 to TRBJ2-7; 9 positions agree with TRBD1. The sample consisted of peripheral blood. This sequence originates from a man aged 55 to 70 with active or convalescent COVID-19. The CDR3 bases are TGTGCCAGCAGCCGCCGGGACAGGGAGAGGTACGAGCAGTACTTC. Protein product: CASSRRDRERYEQYF.